This section outlines one T cell receptor beta chain sequence together with its context. Antigen specificity is unknown. The CDR3 contains 17 residues. V trimming: 0 bases; J trimming: 7 bases; junction bases outside the gene matches: 14. Per germline, CDR1 GTSNPN and CDR2 SVGIG (reference sequence). This specimen belongs to a study of cytomegalovirus exposure and HLA in healthy donors. Notes on the study in general: There were 164 TCR beta chains listed as cytomegalovirus-associated. Using the classifier, cytomegalovirus status was reportedly diagnosed with high specificity and sensitivity.

Produced via immunoSEQ multiplex PCR; TCRdb's table is partial and in-frame only. The table lists fewer than 250,000 clones, more than 75% of them singletons. The sample comprised PBMCs. The chain combines TRBV30 with TRBJ2-1; 8 nucleotides line up with TRBD2. The sequence came from a woman under 30 in good health and CMV-seronegative. The CDR3 DNA reads as TGTGCCTGGAGTGTATCTCCCCCAGCGGGAGTAATAAATGAGCAGTTCTTC. Translating gives CAWSVSPPAGVINEQFF.